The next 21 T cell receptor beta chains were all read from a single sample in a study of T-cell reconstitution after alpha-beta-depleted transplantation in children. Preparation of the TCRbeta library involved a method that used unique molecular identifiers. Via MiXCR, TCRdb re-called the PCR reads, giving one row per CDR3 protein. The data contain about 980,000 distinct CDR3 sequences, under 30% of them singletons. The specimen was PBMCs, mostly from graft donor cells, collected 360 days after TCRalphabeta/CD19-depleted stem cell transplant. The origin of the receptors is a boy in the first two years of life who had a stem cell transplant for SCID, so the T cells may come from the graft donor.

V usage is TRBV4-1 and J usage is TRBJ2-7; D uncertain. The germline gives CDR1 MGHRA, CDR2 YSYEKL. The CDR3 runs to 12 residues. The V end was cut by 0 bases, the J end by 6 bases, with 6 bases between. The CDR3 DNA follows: TGCGCCAGCAGCCAAGATTTGAGCGAGCAGTACTTC. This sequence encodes CASSQDLSEQYF.

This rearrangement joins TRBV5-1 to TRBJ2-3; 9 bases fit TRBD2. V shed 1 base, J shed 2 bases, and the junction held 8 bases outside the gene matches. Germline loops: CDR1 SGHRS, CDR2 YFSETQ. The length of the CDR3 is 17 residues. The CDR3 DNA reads TGCGCCAGCAGCTTGACAGCGGGGGGCCTAACCACAGATACGCAGTATTTT. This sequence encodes CASSLTAGGLTTDTQYF.

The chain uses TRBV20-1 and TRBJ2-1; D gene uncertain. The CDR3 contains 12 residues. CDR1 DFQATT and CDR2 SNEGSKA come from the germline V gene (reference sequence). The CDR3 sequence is CSVRPGYNEQFF. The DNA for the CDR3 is TGCAGCGTGCGTCCCGGCTACAATGAGCAGTTCTTC.

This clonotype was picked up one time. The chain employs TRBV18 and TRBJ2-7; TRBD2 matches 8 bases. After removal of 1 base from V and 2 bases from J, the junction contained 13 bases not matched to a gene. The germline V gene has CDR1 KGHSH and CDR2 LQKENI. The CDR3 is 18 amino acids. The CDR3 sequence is CASSPLFVQRGYAYEQYF. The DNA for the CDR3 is TGTGCCAGCTCACCACTTTTTGTCCAGCGGGGGTACGCCTACGAGCAGTACTTC.

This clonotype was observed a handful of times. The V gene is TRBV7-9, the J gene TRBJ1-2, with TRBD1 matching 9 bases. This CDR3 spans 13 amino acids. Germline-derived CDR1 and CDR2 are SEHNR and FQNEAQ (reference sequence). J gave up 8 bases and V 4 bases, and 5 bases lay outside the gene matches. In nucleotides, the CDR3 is TGTGCCAGCAGCTGGACAGGGGAAGACGGCTACACCTTC. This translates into CASSWTGEDGYTF.

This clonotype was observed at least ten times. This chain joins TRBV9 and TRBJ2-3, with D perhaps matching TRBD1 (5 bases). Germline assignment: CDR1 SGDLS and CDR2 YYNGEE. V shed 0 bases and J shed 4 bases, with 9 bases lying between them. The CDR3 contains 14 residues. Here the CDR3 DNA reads TGTGCCAGCAGCGTAGAAACAGGCCCAGATACGCAGTATTTT. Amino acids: CASSVETGPDTQYF. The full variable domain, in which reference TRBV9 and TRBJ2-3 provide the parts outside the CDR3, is DSGVTQTPKHLITATGQRVTLRCSPRSGDLSVYWYQQSLDQGLQFLIQYYNGEERAKGNILERFSAQQFPDLHSELNLSSLELGDSALYFCASSVETGPDTQYFGPGTRLTVL.

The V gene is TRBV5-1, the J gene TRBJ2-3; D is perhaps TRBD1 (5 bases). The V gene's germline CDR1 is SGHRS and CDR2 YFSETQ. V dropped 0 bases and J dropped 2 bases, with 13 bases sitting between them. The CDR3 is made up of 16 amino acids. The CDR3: CASSLGQSLYTDTQYF. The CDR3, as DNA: TGCGCCAGCAGCTTGGGACAGTCTCTCTACACAGATACGCAGTATTTT.

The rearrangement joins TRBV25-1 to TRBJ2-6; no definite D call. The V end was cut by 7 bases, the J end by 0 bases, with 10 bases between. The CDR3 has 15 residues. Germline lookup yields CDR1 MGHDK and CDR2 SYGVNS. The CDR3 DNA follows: TGTGCCAGCACCAGTTCGAGCTCTGGGGCCAACGTCCTGACTTTC. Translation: CASTSSSSGANVLTF.

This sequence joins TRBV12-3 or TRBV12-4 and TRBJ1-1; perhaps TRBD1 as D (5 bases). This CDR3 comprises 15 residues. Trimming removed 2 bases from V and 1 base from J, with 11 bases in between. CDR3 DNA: TGTGCCAGCAGTTTATCTGCTAGGGGGAACACTGAAGCTTTCTTT. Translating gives CASSLSARGNTEAFF.

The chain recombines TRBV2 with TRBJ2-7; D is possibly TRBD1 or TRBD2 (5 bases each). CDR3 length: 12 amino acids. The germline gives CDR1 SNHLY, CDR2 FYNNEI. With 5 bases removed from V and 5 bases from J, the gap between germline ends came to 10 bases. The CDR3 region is CASSPRDDEQYF. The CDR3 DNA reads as TGTGCCAGCAGTCCTCGGGACGACGAGCAGTACTTC.

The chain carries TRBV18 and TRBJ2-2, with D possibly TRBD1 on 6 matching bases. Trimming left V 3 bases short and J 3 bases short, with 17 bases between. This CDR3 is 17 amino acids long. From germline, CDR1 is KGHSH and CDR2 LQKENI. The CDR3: CASSPRDRSKYTGELFF. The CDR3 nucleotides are TGTGCCAGCTCACCTCGCGACAGGTCCAAGTACACCGGGGAGCTGTTTTTT. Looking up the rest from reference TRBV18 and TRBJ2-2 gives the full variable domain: NAGVMQNPRHLVRRRGQEARLRCSPMKGHSHVYWYRQLPEEGLKFMVYLQKENIIDESGMPKERFSAEFPKEGPSILRIQQVVRGDSAAYFCASSPRDRSKYTGELFFGEGSRLTVL.

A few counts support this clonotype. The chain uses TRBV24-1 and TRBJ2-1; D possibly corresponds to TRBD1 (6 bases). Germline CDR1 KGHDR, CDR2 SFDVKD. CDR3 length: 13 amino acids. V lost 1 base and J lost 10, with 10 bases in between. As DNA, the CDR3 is TGTGCCACCAGTGATTTAGTAGGGACAGAGCAGTTCTTC. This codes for CATSDLVGTEQFF.

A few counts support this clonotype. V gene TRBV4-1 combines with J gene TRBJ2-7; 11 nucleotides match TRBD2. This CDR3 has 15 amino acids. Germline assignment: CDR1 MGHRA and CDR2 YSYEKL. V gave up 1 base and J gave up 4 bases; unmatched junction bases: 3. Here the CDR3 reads CASSQVGTSGYEQYF. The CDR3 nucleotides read TGCGCCAGCAGCCAAGTGGGGACTAGCGGTTACGAGCAGTACTTC.

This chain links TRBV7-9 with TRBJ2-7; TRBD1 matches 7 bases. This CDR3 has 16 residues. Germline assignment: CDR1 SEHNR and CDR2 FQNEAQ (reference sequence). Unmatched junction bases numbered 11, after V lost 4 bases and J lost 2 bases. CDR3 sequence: CASSSSTGASTYEQYF. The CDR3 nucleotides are TGTGCCAGCAGCTCCAGCACAGGGGCCAGCACCTACGAGCAGTACTTC.

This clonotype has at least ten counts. The CDR3 DNA reads as TGTGCCAGCTCCCGAACAGGGGGACCCTACAATGAGCAGTTCTTC. Protein: CASSRTGGPYNEQFF. This rearrangement joins TRBV6-2 or TRBV6-3 to TRBJ2-1; TRBD1 aligns across 8 bases. With V trimmed by 8 bases and J by 2 bases, 8 bases remained unmatched. This CDR3 contains 15 residues. Germline CDR1 and CDR2: MNHEY and SVGEGT.

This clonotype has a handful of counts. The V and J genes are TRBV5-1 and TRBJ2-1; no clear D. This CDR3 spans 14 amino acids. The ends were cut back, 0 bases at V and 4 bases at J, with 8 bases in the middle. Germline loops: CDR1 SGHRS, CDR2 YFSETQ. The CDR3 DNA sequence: TGCGCCAGCAGCTTGGAAGGCAAATACAATGAGCAGTTCTTC. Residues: CASSLEGKYNEQFF.

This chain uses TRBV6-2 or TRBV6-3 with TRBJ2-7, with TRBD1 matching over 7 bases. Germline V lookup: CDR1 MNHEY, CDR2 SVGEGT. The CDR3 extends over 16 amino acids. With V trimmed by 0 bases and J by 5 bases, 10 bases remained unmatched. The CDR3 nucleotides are TGTGCCAGCAGTTACTCAGGACAGGCTCTTTGGGACGAGCAGTACTTC. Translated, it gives CASSYSGQALWDEQYF.

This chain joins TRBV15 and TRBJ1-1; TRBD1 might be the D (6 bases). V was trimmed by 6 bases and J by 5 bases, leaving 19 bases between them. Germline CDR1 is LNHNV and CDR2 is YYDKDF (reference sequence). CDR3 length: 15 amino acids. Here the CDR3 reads CATSRGMWGKTEAFF. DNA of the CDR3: TGTGCCACCAGTAGGGGGATGTGGGGAAAAACTGAAGCTTTCTTT.

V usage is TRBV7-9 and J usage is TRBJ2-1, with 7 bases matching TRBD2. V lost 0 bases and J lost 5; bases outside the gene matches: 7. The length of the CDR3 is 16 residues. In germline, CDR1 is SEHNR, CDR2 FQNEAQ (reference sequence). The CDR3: CASSLATGTTHNEQFF. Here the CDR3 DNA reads TGTGCCAGCAGCTTAGCGACCGGGACTACCCACAATGAGCAGTTCTTC. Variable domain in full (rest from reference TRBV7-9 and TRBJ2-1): DTGVSQNPRHKITKRGQNVTFRCDPISEHNRLYWYRQTLGQGPEFLTYFQNEAQLEKSRLLSDRFSAERPKGSFSTLEIQRTEQGDSAMYLCASSLATGTTHNEQFFGPGTRLTVL.

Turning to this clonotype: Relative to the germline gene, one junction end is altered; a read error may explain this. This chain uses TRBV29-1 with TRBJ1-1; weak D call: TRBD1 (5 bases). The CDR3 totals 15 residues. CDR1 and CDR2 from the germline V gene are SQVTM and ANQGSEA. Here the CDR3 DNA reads TGCAGCGTACACCTGCGCGGGGGGATGAACGCTGAAGCTTTCTTT. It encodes CSVHLRGGMNAEAFF.

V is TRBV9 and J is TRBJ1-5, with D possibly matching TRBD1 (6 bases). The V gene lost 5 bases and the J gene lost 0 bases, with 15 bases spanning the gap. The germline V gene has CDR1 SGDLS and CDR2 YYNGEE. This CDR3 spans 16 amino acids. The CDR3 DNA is TGTGCCAGCAGAATGGGGGGCAGGGATAGCAATCAGCCCCAGCATTTT. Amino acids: CASRMGGRDSNQPQHF.